Below are 11 T cell receptor beta chains sequenced from a single sample in a study of T cells after yellow fever vaccination. MiXCR, run by TCRdb on the 5' RACE reads, gives a single entry per CDR3 protein. The sample carries some 600,000 distinct CDR3 sequences, roughly 12% recorded once. This specimen was PBMCs, taken on the day of the yellow fever booster vaccination. These receptors all come from a man between 25 and 39 years old who received the YFV17D yellow fever vaccine.

This clonotype turned up a few times. The chain couples TRBV20-1 to TRBJ2-3; no clear D gene. The V end was cut by 0 bases, the J end by 2 bases, with 12 bases between. The CDR3 length is 15 residues. Germline V CDR1 and CDR2: DFQATT, SNEGSKA (reference sequence). CDR3 in DNA: TGCAGTGCTAGAGATGGGTCTGCACCCACAGATACGCAGTATTTT. Translating it yields CSARDGSAPTDTQYF.

This chain joins TRBV20-1 and TRBJ2-1, with 7 bases lining up with TRBD2. CDR1 is DFQATT, CDR2 SNEGSKA, per germline (reference sequence). The CDR3 extends over 18 amino acids. The J segment lost 0 bases and the V segment lost 3 bases, leaving 14 bases of the junction unmatched. In DNA, the CDR3 is TGCAGTGCTAGGTTCCGGGAGGCAAAATACAGCTCCTACAATGAGCAGTTCTTC. Protein: CSARFREAKYSSYNEQFF.

A few counts support this clonotype. The rearrangement links TRBV15 to TRBJ2-5, with 9 bases aligning to TRBD1. V dropped 1 base and J dropped 3; count of bases not matched to a gene: 6. Germline CDR1 LNHNV, CDR2 YYDKDF (reference sequence). The CDR3 is 16 residues long. The CDR3: CATSRVRTGAEETQYF. CDR3 nucleotide sequence: TGTGCCACCAGCAGAGTCCGGACAGGGGCGGAAGAGACCCAGTACTTC.

The chain recombines TRBV12-3 or TRBV12-4 with TRBJ2-3; 11 bases agree with TRBD1. The CDR3 loop spans 15 amino acids. The V and J ends lost 6 bases and 4 bases, in that order; junction bases with no gene match: 6. CDR3 sequence: CASSPAGQGADTQYF. In DNA, the CDR3 is TGTGCCAGCAGCCCGGCGGGACAGGGGGCAGATACGCAGTATTTT.

This clonotype was detected only a few times. The chain recombines TRBV5-6 with TRBJ2-3; the match to TRBD1 covers 7 bases. The CDR3 runs 11 residues. V lost 4 bases to trimming and J lost 14 bases; unmatched junction nucleotides: 7. Germline-derived CDR1 and CDR2 are SGHDT and YYEEEE. The CDR3 nucleotides are TGTGCCAGCAGCCTAAGACAGGGAAGGTATTTT. It encodes CASSLRQGRYF.

V is TRBV12-3 or TRBV12-4 and J is TRBJ1-4; TRBD1 is a possible D gene (6 bases). This CDR3 comprises 15 residues. The V end was cut by 6 bases, the J end by 4 bases, with 15 bases between. As DNA, the CDR3 is TGTGCCAGCAGCTATCGTGGGGGCCTTAATGAAAAACTGTTTTTT. Amino acid sequence: CASSYRGGLNEKLFF.

The chain uses TRBV29-1 and TRBJ2-7, with D unresolved. Germline V gene lookup returns CDR1 SQVTM and CDR2 ANQGSEA. V was clipped by 5 bases and J by 2 bases, with 16 bases between them. This CDR3 has 14 residues. This chain's CDR3 is CSVKADGGTYEQYF. The CDR3 bases are TGCAGCGTTAAAGCCGACGGCGGAACCTACGAGCAGTACTTC.

This chain links TRBV6-5 with TRBJ2-7, with 10 nucleotides matching TRBD1. The CDR3 covers 16 residues. The V gene's germline CDR1 is MNHEY and CDR2 SVGAGI. J lost 5 bases, V lost 0 bases, and 7 bases had no gene match. CDR3 nucleotides: TGTGCCAGCAGTTACTCCTTAAGACAGGGGGCTAACGAGCAGTACTTC. Protein sequence: CASSYSLRQGANEQYF.

In its sample, this clonotype was seen once. V and J are TRBV5-4 and TRBJ2-1, with 8 bases that match TRBD2. The CDR3 length is 15 residues. The germline V gene has CDR1 SGHNT and CDR2 YYREEE (reference sequence). With 5 bases clipped from V and 2 bases from J, the junction kept 6 bases outside the gene matches. As DNA, the CDR3 is TGTGCCAGCAGAACTATAGCGGGAACCTACAATGAGCAGTTCTTC. This gives the protein CASRTIAGTYNEQFF. The full variable domain, rest sourced from reference TRBV5-4 and TRBJ2-1, is ETGVTQSPTHLIKTRGQQVTLRCSSQSGHNTVSWYQQALGQGPQFIFQYYREEENGRGNFPPRFSGLQFPNYSSELNVNALELDDSALYLCASRTIAGTYNEQFFGPGTRLTVL.

The chain uses TRBV6-5 and TRBJ2-5, with 9 bases aligning to TRBD2. The junction had 10 bases not matched to a gene; V was cut back by 0 bases and J by 5 bases. CDR3 length equals 17 residues. Germline V gives CDR1 MNHEY, CDR2 SVGAGI. The chain's CDR3 is CASSYSLAPSGEETQYF. The CDR3 bases are TGTGCCAGCAGTTACTCGCTCGCCCCTAGCGGGGAGGAGACCCAGTACTTC.

This chain connects TRBV4-1 to TRBJ2-7; TRBD1 agrees at 12 bases. V lost 4 bases, J lost 2 bases, and 12 bases stayed unmatched. This CDR3 has 18 amino acids. The germline V gene has CDR1 MGHRA and CDR2 YSYEKL. Here the CDR3 reads CASSPPSGTGGATYEQYF. The CDR3 DNA reads TGCGCCAGCAGCCCACCCTCCGGGACAGGGGGCGCGACCTACGAGCAGTACTTC.